Listed here are 10 T cell receptor beta chains from one sample, sequenced in a study of shared clonotypes between healthy human individuals. CD45RO-negative, CCR7-positively selected cells formed the naive CD8 fraction, excluding terminally differentiated effector memory CD45RA+ cells. TCRdb's copy holds only in-frame clones and misses some; the assay was immunoSEQ multiplex PCR. The sample includes over 2,000,000 clones, around 93% of them seen just once. Sequencing used naive CD8+ T cells from PBMCs. The source is a man younger than 30 in good health. Some clones in this sample may be carry-over from other donors' samples.

This chain uses TRBV28 with TRBJ2-6, with D perhaps matching TRBD1 (5 bases). This CDR3 is built from 14 residues. Germline-derived CDR1 and CDR2 are MDHEN and SYDVKM. The ends were cut back, 3 bases at V and 4 bases at J, with 7 bases in the middle. The CDR3 region is CASSFRAGANVLTF. CDR3 DNA sequence: TGTGCCAGCAGTTTCAGGGCCGGGGCCAACGTCCTGACTTTC.

Only a few counts were recorded for this clone. This chain links TRBV19 with TRBJ1-1, with D possibly being TRBD1 (6 bases). Trimming shortened V by 7 bases and J by 5 bases, and 26 bases separated the two germline ends. The germline CDR1 and CDR2 sequences are LNHDA and SQIVND (reference sequence). This CDR3 region has 17 residues. CDR3 in amino acids: CASMGRGIKEPGTEAFF. In nucleotides, the CDR3 is TGTGCCAGTATGGGCAGGGGAATAAAGGAACCGGGTACTGAAGCTTTCTTT. The complete variable domain, with remaining parts taken from reference TRBV19 and TRBJ1-1, reads DGGITQSPKYLFRKEGQNVTLSCEQNLNHDAMYWYRQDPGQGLRLIYYSQIVNDFQKGDIAEGYSVSREKKESFPLTVTSAQKNPTAFYLCASMGRGIKEPGTEAFFGQGTRLTVV.

The genes are TRBV5-4 and TRBJ2-7, with D maybe TRBD1 (6 bases). The V gene lost 4 bases and the J gene lost 4 bases, with 15 bases spanning the gap. Germline CDR1 and CDR2: SGHNT and YYREEE (reference sequence). The CDR3 sequence is 14 residues long. The CDR3 reads CASSILTGAYEQYF. The CDR3 coding sequence is TGTGCCAGCAGCATTCTGACAGGCGCTTACGAGCAGTACTTC.

Worth noting for this clone: Other DNA sequences within the sample encode an identical CDR3. The chain is built from TRBV28 and TRBJ2-7; 10 nucleotides agree with TRBD1. The CDR3 spans 14 residues. V shed 5 bases and J 5 bases; nucleotides not matched to a gene: 6. The germline V gene encodes CDR1 MDHEN and CDR2 SYDVKM. For the CDR3, the DNA is TGTGCCAGCAGTCTAACCGGGACAGGGGACGAGCAGTACTTC. It encodes CASSLTGTGDEQYF.

The gene calls are TRBV7-3 and TRBJ1-1, with 8 bases lining up with TRBD1. The CDR3 covers 15 residues. Germline V gene data show CDR1 as SGHTA and CDR2 as FQGTGA. V gave up 0 bases and J gave up 4 bases; unmatched junction bases: 4. This CDR3 reads CASSLTQGAVTEAFF. CDR3 DNA: TGTGCCAGCAGCTTAACCCAGGGGGCAGTCACTGAAGCTTTCTTT.

On this clone: Other DNA sequences in the same sample also yield this CDR3. V gene TRBV4-3 combines with J gene TRBJ2-5; D could derive from TRBD1 or TRBD2 (5 bases each). CDR1 LGHNA and CDR2 YSLEER come from the germline V gene. Between the trimmed V and J ends, which lost 1 base and 2 bases, there was a span of 14 bases. The CDR3 runs 16 residues. CDR3 coding DNA: TGCGCCAGCAGCCAAGGGGCTGGGGGTCTGCAAGAGACCCAGTACTTC. Amino acid sequence: CASSQGAGGLQETQYF.

The chain employs TRBV5-4 and TRBJ2-1; D is tentatively TRBD1 or TRBD2 (5 bases each). Germline loops: CDR1 SGHNT, CDR2 YYREEE (reference sequence). The ends were cut back, 8 bases at V and 2 bases at J, with 23 bases in the middle. The CDR3 has 17 amino acids. CDR3 region: CASSPRGPLRPYNEQFF. The CDR3 nucleotides read TGTGCCAGTAGTCCCCGGGGCCCCCTTAGGCCCTACAATGAGCAGTTCTTC.

The chain recombines TRBV19 with TRBJ2-7, with 10 positions matching TRBD2. Trimming at V came to 3 bases and at J to 0 bases, leaving 2 bases not matched to a gene. Germline values: CDR1 LNHDA, CDR2 SQIVND (reference sequence). This CDR3 has 15 residues. The CDR3 is CASSITSGNSYEQYF. DNA for the CDR3: TGTGCCAGTAGTATCACTAGCGGGAACTCCTACGAGCAGTACTTC.

The rearrangement joins TRBV27 to TRBJ2-7, with D perhaps given as TRBD1 or TRBD2 (5 bases each). The V end lost 3 bases, the J end lost 5 bases, and 14 bases lay between the germline ends. CDR1 MNHEY and CDR2 SMNVEV come from the germline V gene (reference sequence). The CDR3 loop spans 14 amino acids. The CDR3 DNA reads as TGTGCCAGCAGTTTTGGCGTCAGGGACCACGAGCAGTACTTC. Its protein product is CASSFGVRDHEQYF.

The chain carries TRBV25-1 and TRBJ2-2; TRBD1 aligns across 7 bases. CDR3 length equals 17 residues. After removal of 4 bases from V and 2 bases from J, the junction contained 10 bases not matched to a gene. Germline V lookup: CDR1 MGHDK, CDR2 SYGVNS. The CDR3 region is CASSGIPGTENTGELFF. The CDR3 nucleotides are TGTGCCAGCAGTGGCATCCCGGGGACAGAAAACACCGGGGAGCTGTTTTTT.